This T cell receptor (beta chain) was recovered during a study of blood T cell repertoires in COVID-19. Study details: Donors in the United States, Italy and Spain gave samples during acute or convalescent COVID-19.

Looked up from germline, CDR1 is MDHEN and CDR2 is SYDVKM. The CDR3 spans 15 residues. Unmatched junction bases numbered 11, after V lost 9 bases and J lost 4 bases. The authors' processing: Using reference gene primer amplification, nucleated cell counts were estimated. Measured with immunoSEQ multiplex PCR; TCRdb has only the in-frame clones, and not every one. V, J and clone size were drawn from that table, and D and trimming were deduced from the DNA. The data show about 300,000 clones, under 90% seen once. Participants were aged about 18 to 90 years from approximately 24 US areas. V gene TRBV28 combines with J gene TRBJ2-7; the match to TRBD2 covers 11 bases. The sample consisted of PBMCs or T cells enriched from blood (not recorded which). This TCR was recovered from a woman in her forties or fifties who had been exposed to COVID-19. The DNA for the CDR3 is TGTGCCAGTTCCCGTAGCGGGGGGGCTGGGTACGAGCAGTACTTC. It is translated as CASSRSGGAGYEQYF.